The 8 T cell receptor beta chains reported below all come from one sample, sequenced in a study of blood T cell repertoires in COVID-19. This table comes from immunoSEQ multiplex PCR, and its TCRdb copy is limited to in-frame clones, with some not included. The sample has about half a million clones; about 88% are singletons. Sequenced input: peripheral blood. These receptor sequences come from a young man with COVID-19, enrolled during active disease.

This chain joins TRBV30 and TRBJ2-7, with D hard to call. V gave up 0 bases and J gave up 0 bases, with 9 bases separating them. Per the germline V gene, CDR1 is GTSNPN and CDR2 is SVGIG (reference sequence). This CDR3 has 14 amino acids. The CDR3 loop reads CAWSVLRGSYEQYF. The CDR3 DNA sequence: TGTGCCTGGAGTGTACTCCGAGGCTCCTACGAGCAGTACTTC.

This clone was picked up one time. The rearrangement joins TRBV5-6 to TRBJ1-2; D uncertain. The CDR3 runs to 12 residues. Germline CDR1 reads SGHDT; CDR2 reads YYEEEE. The V and J ends lost 5 bases and 0 bases respectively, with 5 bases between them. The CDR3 sequence: CASSLANYGYTF. CDR3 nucleotides: TGTGCCAGCAGTTTAGCTAACTATGGCTACACCTTC.

The chain joins TRBV18 to TRBJ1-2, with D maybe TRBD1 (6 bases). V was pared by 3 bases and J by 8 bases, with 13 bases between. Germline CDR1 is KGHSH and CDR2 is LQKENI. The CDR3 sequence is 13 residues long. The CDR3 sequence is CASSPRDTEGYTF. CDR3 DNA sequence: TGTGCCAGCTCACCTAGGGACACCGAGGGCTACACCTTC. The whole variable domain, remainder taken from reference TRBV18 and TRBJ1-2, is NAGVMQNPRHLVRRRGQEARLRCSPMKGHSHVYWYRQLPEEGLKFMVYLQKENIIDESGMPKERFSAEFPKEGPSILRIQQVVRGDSAAYFCASSPRDTEGYTFGSGTRLTVV.

This clone was counted once. This chain connects TRBV11-2 to TRBJ2-3, with 15 bases aligning to TRBD2. CDR1 is SGHAT, CDR2 FQNNGV, per germline. After removal of 5 bases from V and 6 bases from J, the junction contained 15 bases not matched to a gene. CDR3 length: 19 amino acids. CDR3 protein: CASSQILGLAGGQADTQYF. The CDR3 DNA is TGTGCCAGCAGCCAGATCTTAGGACTAGCGGGAGGGCAGGCCGATACGCAGTATTTT.

The chain has TRBV14 and TRBJ2-5, with D possibly matching TRBD2 (6 bases). Trimming removed 4 bases from V and 3 bases from J, with 9 bases in between. The CDR3 is 13 amino acids. Germline V lookup: CDR1 SGHDN, CDR2 FVKESK. CDR3 protein: CASSPWGEETQYF. The CDR3 nucleotides read TGTGCCAGCAGCCCTTGGGGGGAAGAGACCCAGTACTTC.

The J gene is TRBJ2-5, the V gene TRBV10-1; D remains ambiguous. Trimming left V 6 bases short and J 4 bases short, with 12 bases between. In germline, CDR1 is WNHNN, CDR2 SYGVQD (reference sequence). This CDR3 comprises 13 residues. The CDR3 region is CASRNEATETQYF. In nucleotides, the CDR3 is TGCGCCAGCAGGAATGAGGCTACAGAGACCCAGTACTTC.

The chain recombines TRBV5-8 with TRBJ1-5; D is possibly TRBD1 (5 bases). The germline V gene has CDR1 SGHTS and CDR2 YDEGEE. This CDR3 contains 15 residues. The ends were cut back, 1 base at V and 0 bases at J, with 8 bases in the middle. DNA for the CDR3: TGTGCCAGCAGCTTGTCGGGGGATAGCAATCAGCCCCAGCATTTT. Its protein is CASSLSGDSNQPQHF.

The CDR3 sequence is CASSQVRLAGDYNEQFF. The DNA for the CDR3 is TGTGCCAGCAGCCAAGTTCGGCTAGCGGGAGACTACAATGAGCAGTTCTTC. This chain joins TRBV3-1 (or the pseudogene TRBV3-2) and TRBJ2-1, with 10 positions matching TRBD2. V lost 1 base, J lost 3 bases, and 6 bases stayed unmatched. CDR1 is LGHDT, CDR2 YNNKEL, per germline (reference sequence). The CDR3 loop spans 17 amino acids.